This record concerns one T cell receptor beta chain sequence. These data are taken from a study of blood T cell repertoires in COVID-19. Turning to the study itself: Italy, Spain and the United States were the sources of the convalescent and acute COVID-19 samples. The analysed material was cDNA or gDNA that came from T cells, B-cell-depleted T cells, or PBMCs.

Authors' processing steps: Quantification of nucleated cells was approximated via reference gene primer amplification. Clones were read by immunoSEQ multiplex PCR, and TCRdb kept only the in-frame ones, dropping some. V, J and clone size reflect that table, while D and trimming were determined from the DNA. Counted here are 150,000 or so clones, roughly nine tenths occurring once; the ten biggest clones make up 15%. Germline V CDR1 and CDR2: SQVTM, ANQGSEA. The CDR3 is 14 amino acids. V was pared by 3 bases and J by 1 base, with 10 bases between. Specimen: peripheral blood. V is TRBV29-1 and J is TRBJ1-5; D gene ambiguous. The TCR comes from a woman aged 40 to 49 with acute or convalescent COVID-19. The CDR3 here is CSVDGGGSNQPQHF. The DNA of the CDR3 is TGCAGCGTTGATGGAGGCGGGAGCAATCAGCCCCAGCATTTT.